The rows below give T cell receptor beta chains drawn from one sample of a study of blood T cells in healthy people across ages. Via MiXCR, TCRdb re-called the 5' RACE reads, giving one row per CDR3 protein. The profile covers hundreds of thousands of distinct CDR3 sequences, with roughly 30% appearing a single time and approximately 14% taken by the ten largest. The sample comprised blood. The receptors here all came from a woman of 80 years or more in good health. CDR3s include the opening cysteine and the closing phenylalanine or tryptophan. Fields, in order: D gene, clone size, CDR3 length, V gene, J gene, CDR3 DNA, CDR3 protein. The D gene is left open where the match is weak. Clone size is not always given. Where it is, it says once, few, many or a class for expanded clones.

TRBD2	many	17	TRBV12-3/TRBV12-4	TRBJ2-3	TGTGCCAGCAGTTTGGGGACTAGCGGGGGGGCCATAGATACGCAGTATTTT	CASSLGTSGGAIDTQYF
TRBD1	many	16	TRBV7-2	TRBJ2-7	TGTGCCAGCAGCTTAGCACCGGGACAGGGGGCCTACGAGCAGTACTTC	CASSLAPGQGAYEQYF
TRBD1	many	16	TRBV5-1	TRBJ2-2	TGCGCCAGCAGCTCGTCAATCCGGGACAGGGAAACGGAGCTGTTTTTT	CASSSSIRDRETELFF
NA	once	14	TRBV7-2	TRBJ2-1	TGTCCCAGCAGCTTAGGGGTGCAGGGGTTTGAGCAGTTCTTC	CPSSLGVQGFEQFF
TRBD2	NA	14	TRBV7-3	TRBJ2-3	TGTGCCAGCAGCTTGGACGGGGCGGGAGATACGCGGTATTTT	CASSLDGAGDTRYF
NA	NA	12	TRBV24-1	TRBJ2-3	TGTGCCACCAGTGATAGGATAGATACGCAGTATTTT	CATSDRIDTQYF
TRBD1	many	16	TRBV10-3	TRBJ1-1	TGTGCCACCCGGGGAGCGGGACAGGGGGCGAACACTGAAGCTTTCTTT	CATRGAGQGANTEAFF
NA	many	13	TRBV29-1	TRBJ1-5	TGCAGCGCCGGGGGAGGGCGAAATCAGCCCCAGCATTTT	CSAGGGRNQPQHF
NA	many	13	TRBV6-1	TRBJ2-7	TGTGCCAGCAGTGAACGCACGCCCTACGAGCAGTACTTC	CASSERTPYEQYF
TRBD2	many	17	TRBV7-3	TRBJ2-3	TGTGCCAGCAGCTTATTTGCGGGGGGGCGCCGCCCGGATACGCAGTATTTT	CASSLFAGGRRPDTQYF
NA	NA	16	TRBV19	TRBJ1-4	TGTGCCAGTAGTATAGATCCGTGGAGGGGTAACGAAAAACTGTTTTTT	CASSIDPWRGNEKLFF
NA	NA	15	TRBV13	TRBJ2-3	TGTGCCAGCAGCGCCTACTGGGGGCCCGAAGATACGCAGTATTTT	CASSAYWGPEDTQYF
NA	NA	15	TRBV5-1	TRBJ1-1	TGCGCCAGCAGCTTGGAAGGGTGGATGAACACTGAAGCTTTCTTT	CASSLEGWMNTEAFF
NA	many	14	TRBV5-1	TRBJ1-2	TGCGCCAGCAGCTTGAGCCAGGATGAGAATGGCTACACCTTC	CASSLSQDENGYTF
NA	NA	13	TRBV4-1	TRBJ1-5	TGCGCCAGCAGCCCGGACGGGAATCAGCCCCGGCATTTT	CASSPDGNQPRHF
NA	NA	15	TRBV11-1	TRBJ1-1	TGTGCCAGCAGCGACCAATCTCAGGGAAACACTGAAGCTTTCTTT	CASSDQSQGNTEAFF
TRBD1	many	16	TRBV6-5	TRBJ1-2	TGTGCCAGCAGTCCCTCGGGGACAGTTCCCAACTATGGCTACACCTTC	CASSPSGTVPNYGYTF
NA	once	12	TRBV7-6	TRBJ1-4	TGTGCCAGCAGCTTAGCCCCAAGCGAACTGTTTTTT	CASSLAPSELFF
NA	few	13	TRBV20-1	TRBJ1-4	TGCAGTGCGGAAGGGGGAACTAATGAAAAACTGTTTTTT	CSAEGGTNEKLFF
TRBD2	many	16	TRBV4-1	TRBJ2-5	TGCGCCAGCAGCCTAGCCGGGACTAGCATCCAAGAGACCCAGTACTTC	CASSLAGTSIQETQYF
NA	many	13	TRBV3-1	TRBJ1-5	TGTGCCAGCAGCCCGGGGAGGCGGCAGCCCCAGCATTTT	CASSPGRRQPQHF
TRBD1	many	20	TRBV20-1	TRBJ1-5	TGCAGTGCTAGAGATAGGGGACAGGTGTCTGTGAGGAACAGCAATCAGCCCCAGCATTTT	CSARDRGQVSVRNSNQPQHF
TRBD1	NA	14	TRBV12-3/TRBV12-4	TRBJ2-5	TGTGCCAGCAGCCTGGGATTAGGGGGCAATGAGCAGTACTTC	CASSLGLGGNEQYF
NA	NA	19	TRBV6-2/TRBV6-3	TRBJ1-3	TGTGCCAGCAGTTACCGCCGCGCGGCGGCAACGAACTCTGGAAACACCATATATTTT	CASSYRRAAATNSGNTIYF
TRBD1	NA	16	TRBV10-3	TRBJ1-3	TGTGCCATCAGTGACCCAGGGGGGTCCTCTGGAAACACCACATATTTT	CAISDPGGSSGNTTYF
NA	NA	16	TRBV7-3	TRBJ2-7	TGTGCCAGCAGCCCTGGGGGGACGGATTACTACAATGAGCAGTACTTC	CASSPGGTDYYNEQYF
NA	many	15	TRBV7-2	TRBJ2-7	TGTGCCAGCAGCTTAGTGGGGGATACCTACGATCGGCAGTACTTC	CASSLVGDTYDRQYF
TRBD2	few	16	TRBV6-6	TRBJ2-7	TGTGCCAGCAGTAATACGGGACTAGCGGGAATGGGTGAGCAGTACTTC	CASSNTGLAGMGEQYF
NA	many	13	TRBV27	TRBJ2-1	TGTGCCAGCAGCTACCGCCGAAACAATGAGCAGTTCTTC	CASSYRRNNEQFF
TRBD1	many	18	TRBV4-2	TRBJ2-1	TGTGCCAGCAGCCAAGATGGTAGGGGACAGGGGAGAGACAATGAGCAGTTCTTC	CASSQDGRGQGRDNEQFF
NA	NA	13	TRBV20-1	TRBJ2-7	TGCAGTGCTGGTTATACAGGGACCTACGAGCAGTACTTC	CSAGYTGTYEQYF